The 16 T cell receptor beta chains below come from one sample, sequenced in a study of lymphopenia after photon versus proton radiotherapy. Some clones are missing from TCRdb's copy, which holds only in-frame ones; the method was immunoSEQ multiplex PCR. The sample records fewer than 30,000 clones, about 92% being singletons. Sample: peripheral blood, taken from a patient treated with photon-based radiotherapy. The receptors were sampled from a woman aged 50 to 60 with cholangiocarcinoma.

Regarding this clone: A junction end diverges from the germline sequence, so it may reflect a read error. V is TRBV5-4 and J is TRBJ1-2; D might be TRBD1 (5 bases). The germline V gene has CDR1 SGHNT and CDR2 YYREEE (reference sequence). The CDR3 loop spans 15 amino acids. The CDR3 spells CASSLVAGTNFGYTF. The CDR3 DNA reads as TGTGCCAGCAGCTTGGTAGCTGGGACTAACTTTGGCTACACCTTC.

The chain links TRBV7-9 to TRBJ1-5; D remains ambiguous. Trimming took 1 base from V and 7 from J, leaving 8 bases between them. The germline V gene encodes CDR1 SEHNR and CDR2 FQNEAQ (reference sequence). The CDR3 is made up of 13 amino acids. This CDR3 is CASSLGAGQPQHF. CDR3 in DNA: TGTGCCAGCAGCTTAGGGGCAGGACAGCCCCAGCATTTT. The complete variable domain, with remaining parts taken from reference TRBV7-9 and TRBJ1-5, reads DTGVSQNPRHKITKRGQNVTFRCDPISEHNRLYWYRQTLGQGPEFLTYFQNEAQLEKSRLLSDRFSAERPKGSFSTLEIQRTEQGDSAMYLCASSLGAGQPQHFGDGTRLSIL.

The V gene is TRBV10-1, the J gene TRBJ2-2, with D possibly being TRBD2 (5 bases). This CDR3 has 12 amino acids. V was cut by 6 bases and J by 6 bases, with 8 bases left in between. Germline V lookup: CDR1 WNHNN, CDR2 SYGVQD (reference sequence). CDR3: CASSPGAGELFF. DNA of the CDR3: TGCGCCAGCAGCCCCGGGGCCGGGGAGCTGTTTTTT.

V is TRBV13 and J is TRBJ2-3, with D possibly called TRBD1 or TRBD2 (5 bases each). V was pared by 1 base and J by 1 base, with 12 bases between. The CDR3 runs 16 residues. CDR1 is PRHDT, CDR2 FYEKMQ, per germline (reference sequence). Written as DNA, the CDR3 is TGTGCCAGCAGCTTAGCGCTGGGACGGGGCACAGATACGCAGTATTTT. It encodes CASSLALGRGTDTQYF.

About this clone: The junction does not match germline at one end; this may be a read error. This rearrangement joins TRBV29-1 to TRBJ2-7; TRBD1 matches 8 bases. CDR3 size: 8 residues. Looked up from germline, CDR1 is SQVTM and CDR2 is ANQGSEA. As DNA, the CDR3 is TGCAGCACGGGGACAGGCTCTTTC. As protein: CSTGTGSF.

V and J are TRBV10-1 and TRBJ2-3; 9 bases map to TRBD2. The CDR3 covers 15 residues. The V gene's germline CDR1 is WNHNN and CDR2 SYGVQD (reference sequence). J lost 5 bases, V lost 3 bases, and 6 bases had no gene match. CDR3 coding DNA: TGCGCCAGCAGTGATGAGGCGGGGGGGCAAGATACGCAGTATTTT. Translated, it gives CASSDEAGGQDTQYF.

The chain is built from TRBV19 and TRBJ1-5; D is unresolved. Germline assignment: CDR1 LNHDA and CDR2 SQIVND (reference sequence). This CDR3 spans 13 amino acids. Deletions cut 6 bases from V and 2 bases from J, with 8 bases between. DNA for the CDR3: TGTGCCAGTAGAGATCTTGGCAATCAGCCCCAGCATTTT. Translation gives CASRDLGNQPQHF.

The rearrangement joins TRBV7-2 to TRBJ1-6; possibly TRBD1 for D (5 bases). Germline V gives CDR1 SGHTA, CDR2 FQGNSA. The V and J ends lost 3 bases and 9 bases respectively, with 15 bases between them. This CDR3 is built from 15 residues. In DNA, the CDR3 is TGTGCCAGCAGCTTGGGGGGGGACGGGGCTTCACCCCTCCACTTT. This translates into CASSLGGDGASPLHF.

The rearrangement links TRBV9 to TRBJ2-1; D is perhaps TRBD1 or TRBD2 (5 bases each). In germline, CDR1 is SGDLS, CDR2 YYNGEE. The V end was cut by 4 bases, the J end by 3 bases, with 11 bases between. The CDR3 is 14 residues long. The CDR3 DNA follows: TGTGCCAGCAGCCACCGGGACGACTACAATGAGCAGTTCTTC. It is translated as CASSHRDDYNEQFF.

V usage is TRBV6-6 and J usage is TRBJ2-1; unclear D gene. Germline V gene data show CDR1 as MNHNY and CDR2 as SVGAGI (reference sequence). This CDR3 comprises 13 residues. V lost 6 bases and J 8 bases, leaving 14 bases between the germline ends. The CDR3 sequence is CASSPRQMDEQFF. CDR3 nucleotides: TGTGCCAGCAGCCCGAGGCAGATGGATGAGCAGTTCTTC.

J is TRBJ2-2 and V is TRBV7-9, with unresolved D. CDR3 size: 15 residues. Trimming shortened V by 2 bases and J by 0 bases, and 7 bases separated the two germline ends. Per the germline V gene, CDR1 is SEHNR and CDR2 is FQNEAQ (reference sequence). This CDR3 reads CASSLLTANTGELFF. Written as DNA, the CDR3 is TGTGCCAGCAGCTTACTGACGGCGAACACCGGGGAGCTGTTTTTT.

This chain joins TRBV7-8 and TRBJ2-7; 7 nucleotides match TRBD2. This CDR3 has 14 residues. Losses at the gene ends were 4 bases for V and 6 bases for J; bases not matched to a gene: 9. CDR1 is SGHVS, CDR2 FQNEAQ, per germline. The DNA for the CDR3 is TGTGCCAGCAGCTCCCTAGCGGATCTCGCCGAGCAGTACTTC. Translating gives CASSSLADLAEQYF.

This sequence joins TRBV15 and TRBJ1-2, with unresolved D. With 5 bases removed from V and 7 bases from J, the gap between germline ends came to 23 bases. This CDR3 has 16 residues. Germline CDR1 is LNHNV and CDR2 is YYDKDF (reference sequence). Here the CDR3 reads CATSPELGRTAIGYTF. The CDR3 DNA follows: TGTGCCACCAGCCCGGAGTTGGGCAGGACGGCTATTGGCTACACCTTC.

This chain links TRBV30 with TRBJ1-6; 9 nucleotides match TRBD1. CDR3 length: 19 residues. V dropped 3 bases and J dropped 7; count of bases not matched to a gene: 19. CDR1 is GTSNPN, CDR2 SVGIG, per germline (reference sequence). In nucleotides, the CDR3 is TGTGCCTGGAGCAAATGGGGCGGGACAGGGAGGATAAGGAATTCACCCCTCCACTTT. Amino acid sequence: CAWSKWGGTGRIRNSPLHF.

This CDR3 reads CASTRGQDKQYF. Here the CDR3 DNA reads TGTGCCAGCACCCGTGGACAGGATAAGCAGTACTTC. The chain has TRBV5-6 and TRBJ2-7; 7 bases agree with TRBD1. This CDR3 is built from 12 residues. Trimming took 6 bases from V and 8 from J; bases not matched to a gene: 8. CDR1 is SGHDT, CDR2 YYEEEE, per germline.

This chain connects TRBV27 to TRBJ1-2; D gene unclear. CDR3 length: 13 amino acids. With 6 bases removed from V and 4 bases from J, the gap between germline ends came to 12 bases. CDR1 MNHEY and CDR2 SMNVEV come from the germline V gene (reference sequence). CDR3 sequence: CASSRLGTYGYTF. CDR3 DNA: TGTGCCAGCAGCCGGCTGGGCACCTATGGCTACACCTTC.